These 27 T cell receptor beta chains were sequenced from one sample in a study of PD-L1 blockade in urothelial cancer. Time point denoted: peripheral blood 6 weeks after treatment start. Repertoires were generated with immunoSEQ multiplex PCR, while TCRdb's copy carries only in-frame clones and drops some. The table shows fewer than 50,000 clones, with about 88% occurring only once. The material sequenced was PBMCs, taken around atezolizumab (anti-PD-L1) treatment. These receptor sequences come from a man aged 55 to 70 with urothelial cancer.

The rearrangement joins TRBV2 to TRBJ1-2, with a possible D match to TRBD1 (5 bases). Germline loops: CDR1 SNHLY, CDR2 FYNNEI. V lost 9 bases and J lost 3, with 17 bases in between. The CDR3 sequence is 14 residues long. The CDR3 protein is CASLRRGGDYGYTF. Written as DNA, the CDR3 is TGTGCCAGTCTCAGGCGCGGGGGAGACTATGGCTACACCTTC.

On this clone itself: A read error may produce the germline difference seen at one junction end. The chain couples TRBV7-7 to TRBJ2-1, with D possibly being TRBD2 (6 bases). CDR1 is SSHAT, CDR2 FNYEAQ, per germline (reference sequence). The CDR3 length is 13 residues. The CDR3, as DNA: TGTGCTAGCAGCTTTAGGGGCGGGGTCGAGCAGTTCTTC. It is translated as CASSFRGGVEQFF. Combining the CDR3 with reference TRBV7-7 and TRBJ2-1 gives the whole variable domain GAGVSQSPRYKVTKRGQDVTLRCDPISSHATLYWYQQALGQGPEFLTYFNYEAQPDKSGLPSDRFSAERPEGSISTLTIQRTEQRDSAMYRCASSFRGGVEQFFGPGTRLTVL.

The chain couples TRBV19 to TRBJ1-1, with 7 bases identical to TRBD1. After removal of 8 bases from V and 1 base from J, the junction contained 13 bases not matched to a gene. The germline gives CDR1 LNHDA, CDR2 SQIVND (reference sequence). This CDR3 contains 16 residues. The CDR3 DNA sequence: TGTGCCAGTCAAATACTTGGACAGGCGGGGAACACTGAAGCTTTCTTT. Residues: CASQILGQAGNTEAFF.

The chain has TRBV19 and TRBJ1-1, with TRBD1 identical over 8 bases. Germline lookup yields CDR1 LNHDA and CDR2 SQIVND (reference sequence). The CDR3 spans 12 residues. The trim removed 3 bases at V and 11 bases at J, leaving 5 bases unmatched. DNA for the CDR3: TGTGCCAGTAGTATTGGACAGGGCGGGGCTTTCTTT. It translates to CASSIGQGGAFF.

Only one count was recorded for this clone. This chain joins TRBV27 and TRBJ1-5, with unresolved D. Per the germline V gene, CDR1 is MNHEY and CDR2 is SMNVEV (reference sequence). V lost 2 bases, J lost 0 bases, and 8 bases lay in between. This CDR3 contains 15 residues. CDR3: CASSLKGGSNQPQHF. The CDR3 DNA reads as TGTGCCAGCAGTTTAAAGGGAGGTAGCAATCAGCCCCAGCATTTT.

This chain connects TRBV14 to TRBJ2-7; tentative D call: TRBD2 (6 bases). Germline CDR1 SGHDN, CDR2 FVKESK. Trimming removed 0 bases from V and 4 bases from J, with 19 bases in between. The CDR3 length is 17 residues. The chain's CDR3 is CASSQEFYRDWTYEQYF. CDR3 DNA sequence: TGTGCCAGCAGCCAAGAATTTTATAGGGACTGGACTTACGAGCAGTACTTC.

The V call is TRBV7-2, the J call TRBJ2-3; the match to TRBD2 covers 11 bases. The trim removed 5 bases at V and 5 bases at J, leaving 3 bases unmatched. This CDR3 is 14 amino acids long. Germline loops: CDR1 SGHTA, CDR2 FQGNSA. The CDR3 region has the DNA TGTGCCAGCAGCCTCGGACTAGCGGGAGATACGCAGTATTTT. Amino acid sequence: CASSLGLAGDTQYF.

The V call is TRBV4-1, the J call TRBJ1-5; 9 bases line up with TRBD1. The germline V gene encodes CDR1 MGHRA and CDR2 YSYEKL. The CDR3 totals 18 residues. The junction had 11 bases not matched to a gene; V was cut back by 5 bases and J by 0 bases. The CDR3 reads CASSKTTGGDYSNQPQHF. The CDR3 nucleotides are TGCGCCAGCAGCAAGACTACAGGGGGCGATTATAGCAATCAGCCCCAGCATTTT.

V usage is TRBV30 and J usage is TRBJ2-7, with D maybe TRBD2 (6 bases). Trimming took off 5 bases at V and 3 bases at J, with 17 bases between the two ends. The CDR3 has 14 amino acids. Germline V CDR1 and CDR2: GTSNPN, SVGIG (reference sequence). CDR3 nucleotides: TGTGCCTGGGACTCCGCGGGGTCATACTACGAGCAGTACTTC. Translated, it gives CAWDSAGSYYEQYF.

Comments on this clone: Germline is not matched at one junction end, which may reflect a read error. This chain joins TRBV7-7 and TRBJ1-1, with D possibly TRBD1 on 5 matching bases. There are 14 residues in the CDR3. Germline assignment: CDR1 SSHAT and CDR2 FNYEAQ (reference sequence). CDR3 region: CASSPRGLDTEAFF. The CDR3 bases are TGTGCTAGCAGCCCTAGGGGTTTGGACACTGAAGCTTTCTTT.

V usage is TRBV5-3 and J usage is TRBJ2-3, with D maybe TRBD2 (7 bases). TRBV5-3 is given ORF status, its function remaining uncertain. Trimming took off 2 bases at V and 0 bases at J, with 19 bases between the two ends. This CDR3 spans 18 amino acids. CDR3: CARSLWVWRGPSTDTQYF. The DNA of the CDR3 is TGTGCCAGAAGCTTATGGGTTTGGCGGGGGCCGAGCACAGATACGCAGTATTTT.

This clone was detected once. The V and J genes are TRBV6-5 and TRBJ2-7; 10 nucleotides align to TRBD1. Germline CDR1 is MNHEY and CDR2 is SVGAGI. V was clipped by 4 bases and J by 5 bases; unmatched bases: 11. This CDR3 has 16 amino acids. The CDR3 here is CASSSWTGGLGNEQYF. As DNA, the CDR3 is TGTGCCAGCAGTTCTTGGACAGGGGGATTAGGGAACGAGCAGTACTTC.

The CDR3 DNA reads as TGTGCCAGCAGTGAAACAGTTAGCTCCTACGAGCAGTACTTC. Its protein is CASSETVSSYEQYF. The J gene is TRBJ2-7, the V gene TRBV6-1; no definite D call. V was cut by 2 bases and J by 0 bases, with 8 bases left in between. Germline CDR1 reads MNHNS; CDR2 reads SASEGT. The CDR3 covers 14 residues.

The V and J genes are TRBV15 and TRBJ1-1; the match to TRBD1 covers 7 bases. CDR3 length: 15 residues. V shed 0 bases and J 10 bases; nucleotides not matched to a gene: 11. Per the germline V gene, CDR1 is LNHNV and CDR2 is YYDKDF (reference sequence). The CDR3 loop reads CATSRDRDDRARAFF. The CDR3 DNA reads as TGTGCCACCAGCAGAGATCGGGACGACAGGGCGAGAGCTTTCTTT.

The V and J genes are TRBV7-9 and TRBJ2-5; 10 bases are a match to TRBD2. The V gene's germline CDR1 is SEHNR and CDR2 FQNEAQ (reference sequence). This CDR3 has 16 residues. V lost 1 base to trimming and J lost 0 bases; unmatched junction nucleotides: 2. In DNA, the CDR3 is TGTGCCAGCAGCTTAGAGAGCGGGAGGGACCAAGAGACCCAGTACTTC. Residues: CASSLESGRDQETQYF.

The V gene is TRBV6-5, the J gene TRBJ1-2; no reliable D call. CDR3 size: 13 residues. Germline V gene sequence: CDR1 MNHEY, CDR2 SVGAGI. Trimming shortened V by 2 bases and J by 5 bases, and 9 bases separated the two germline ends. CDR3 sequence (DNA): TGTGCCAGCAGTTACGGGCAAGATTATGGCTACACCTTC. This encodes CASSYGQDYGYTF.

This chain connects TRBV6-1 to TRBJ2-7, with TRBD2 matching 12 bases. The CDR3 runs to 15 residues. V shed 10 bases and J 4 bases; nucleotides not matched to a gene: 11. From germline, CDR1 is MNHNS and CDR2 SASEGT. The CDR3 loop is CATKAETSGGYEQYF. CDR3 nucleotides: TGTGCCACCAAAGCGGAAACTAGCGGGGGGTACGAGCAGTACTTC.

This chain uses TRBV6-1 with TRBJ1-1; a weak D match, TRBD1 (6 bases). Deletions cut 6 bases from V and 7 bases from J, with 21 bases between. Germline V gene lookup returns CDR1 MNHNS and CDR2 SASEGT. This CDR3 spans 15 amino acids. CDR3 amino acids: CASRSKESGVSEAFF. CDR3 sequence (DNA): TGTGCCAGCAGGAGTAAGGAATCAGGGGTTAGTGAAGCTTTCTTT.

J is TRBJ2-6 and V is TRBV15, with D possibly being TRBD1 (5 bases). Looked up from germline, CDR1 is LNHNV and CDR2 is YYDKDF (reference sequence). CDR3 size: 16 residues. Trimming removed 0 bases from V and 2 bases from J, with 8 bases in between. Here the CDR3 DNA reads TGTGCCACCAGCAGAGATCCAGGGACTGGGGCCAACGTCCTGACTTTC. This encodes CATSRDPGTGANVLTF.

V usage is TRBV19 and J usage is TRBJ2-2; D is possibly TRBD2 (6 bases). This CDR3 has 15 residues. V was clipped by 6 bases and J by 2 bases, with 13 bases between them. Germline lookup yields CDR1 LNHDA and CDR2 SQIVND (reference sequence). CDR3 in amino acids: CASRPRGRNTGELFF. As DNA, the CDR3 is TGTGCCAGTAGACCGCGGGGTCGAAACACCGGGGAGCTGTTTTTT.

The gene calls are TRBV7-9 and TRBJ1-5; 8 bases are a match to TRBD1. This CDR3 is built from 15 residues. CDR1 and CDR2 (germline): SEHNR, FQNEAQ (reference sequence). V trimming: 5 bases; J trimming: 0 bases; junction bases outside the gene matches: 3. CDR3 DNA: TGTGCCAGCAGCCCGACAGGGGATAGCAATCAGCCCCAGCATTTT. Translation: CASSPTGDSNQPQHF. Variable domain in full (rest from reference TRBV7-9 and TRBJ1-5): DTGVSQNPRHKITKRGQNVTFRCDPISEHNRLYWYRQTLGQGPEFLTYFQNEAQLEKSRLLSDRFSAERPKGSFSTLEIQRTEQGDSAMYLCASSPTGDSNQPQHFGDGTRLSIL.

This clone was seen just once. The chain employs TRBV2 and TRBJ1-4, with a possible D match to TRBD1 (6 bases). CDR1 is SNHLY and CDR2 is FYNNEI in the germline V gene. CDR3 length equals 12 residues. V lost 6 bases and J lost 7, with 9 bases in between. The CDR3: CASRGAGEKLFF. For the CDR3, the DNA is TGTGCCAGCAGGGGGGCGGGTGAAAAACTGTTTTTT.

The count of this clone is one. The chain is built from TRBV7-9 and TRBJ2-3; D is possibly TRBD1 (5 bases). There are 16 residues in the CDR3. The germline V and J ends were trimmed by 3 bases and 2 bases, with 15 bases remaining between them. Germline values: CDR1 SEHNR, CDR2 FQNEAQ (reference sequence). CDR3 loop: CASSFGFAGPTDTQYF. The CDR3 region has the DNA TGTGCCAGCAGCTTTGGATTTGCAGGGCCCACAGATACGCAGTATTTT.

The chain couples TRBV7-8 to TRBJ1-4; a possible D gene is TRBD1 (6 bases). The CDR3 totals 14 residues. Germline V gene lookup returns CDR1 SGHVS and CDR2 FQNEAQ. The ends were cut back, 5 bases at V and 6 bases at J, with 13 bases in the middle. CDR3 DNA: TGTGCCAGCAGCACCGGGACACCGGATGAAAAACTGTTTTTT. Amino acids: CASSTGTPDEKLFF. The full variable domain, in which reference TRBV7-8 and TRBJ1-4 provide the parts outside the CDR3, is GAGVSQSPRYKVAKRGQDVALRCDPISGHVSLFWYQQALGQGPEFLTYFQNEAQLDKSGLPSDRFFAERPEGSVSTLKIQRTQQEDSAVYLCASSTGTPDEKLFFGSGTQLSVL.

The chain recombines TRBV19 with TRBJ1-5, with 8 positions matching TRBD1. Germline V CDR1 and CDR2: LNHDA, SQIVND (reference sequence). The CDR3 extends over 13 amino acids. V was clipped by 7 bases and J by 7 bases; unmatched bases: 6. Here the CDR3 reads CASMDRVGQPQHF. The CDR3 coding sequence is TGTGCCAGTATGGACAGGGTGGGCCAGCCCCAGCATTTT.

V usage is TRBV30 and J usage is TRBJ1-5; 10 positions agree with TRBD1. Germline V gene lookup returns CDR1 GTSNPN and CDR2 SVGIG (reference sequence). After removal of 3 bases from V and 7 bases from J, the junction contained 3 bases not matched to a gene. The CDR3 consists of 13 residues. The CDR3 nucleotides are TGTGCCTGGAGCGGGACAGGGGTACAGCCCCAGCATTTT. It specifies CAWSGTGVQPQHF.

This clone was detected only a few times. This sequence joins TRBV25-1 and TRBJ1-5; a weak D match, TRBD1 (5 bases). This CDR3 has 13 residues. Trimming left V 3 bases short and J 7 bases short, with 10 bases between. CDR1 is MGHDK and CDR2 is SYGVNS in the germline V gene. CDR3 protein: CASSDRAGQPQHF. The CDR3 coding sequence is TGTGCCAGCAGTGACAGGGCCGGACAGCCCCAGCATTTT.